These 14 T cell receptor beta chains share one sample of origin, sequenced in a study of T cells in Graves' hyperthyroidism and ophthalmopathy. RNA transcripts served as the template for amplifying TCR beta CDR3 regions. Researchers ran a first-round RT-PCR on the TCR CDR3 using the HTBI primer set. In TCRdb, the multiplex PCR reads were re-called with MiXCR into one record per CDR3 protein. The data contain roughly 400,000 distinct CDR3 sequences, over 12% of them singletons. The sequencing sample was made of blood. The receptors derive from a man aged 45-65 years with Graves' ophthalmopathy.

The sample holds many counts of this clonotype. The CDR3 DNA is TGTGCCAGCAGTTACTGGACGAATATGAACACTGAAGCTTTCTTT. Its protein is CASSYWTNMNTEAFF. The gene calls are TRBV6-5 and TRBJ1-1; D unclear. Germline values: CDR1 MNHEY, CDR2 SVGAGI. CDR3 length equals 15 residues. V was clipped by 1 base and J by 0 bases, with 9 bases between them.

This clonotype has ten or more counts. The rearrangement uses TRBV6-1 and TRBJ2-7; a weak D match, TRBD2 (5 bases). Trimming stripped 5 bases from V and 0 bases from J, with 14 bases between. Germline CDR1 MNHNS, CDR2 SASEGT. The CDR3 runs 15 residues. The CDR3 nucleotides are TGTGCCAGCAGTTCATCGGGATATAGCTCCTACGAGCAGTACTTC. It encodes CASSSSGYSSYEQYF.

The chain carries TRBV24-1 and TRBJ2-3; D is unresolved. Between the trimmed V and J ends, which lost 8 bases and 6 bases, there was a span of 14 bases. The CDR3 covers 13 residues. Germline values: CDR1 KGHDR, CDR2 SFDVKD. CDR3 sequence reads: CATMNPLTDTQYF. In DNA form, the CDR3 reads TGTGCCACCATGAATCCGCTAACTGATACGCAGTATTTT.

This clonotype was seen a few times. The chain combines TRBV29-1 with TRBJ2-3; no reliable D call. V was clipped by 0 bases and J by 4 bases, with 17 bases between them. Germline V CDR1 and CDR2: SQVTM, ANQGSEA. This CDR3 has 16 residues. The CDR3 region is CSVEDLVIQNPDTQYF. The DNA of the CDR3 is TGCAGCGTTGAAGATCTGGTCATACAGAACCCAGATACGCAGTATTTT.

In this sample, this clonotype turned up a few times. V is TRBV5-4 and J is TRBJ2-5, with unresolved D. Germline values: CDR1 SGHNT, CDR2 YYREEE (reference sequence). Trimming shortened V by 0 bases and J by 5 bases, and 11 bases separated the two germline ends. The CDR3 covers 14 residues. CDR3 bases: TGTGCCAGCAGCTTGGCCCTTACAACGGAGACCCAGTACTTC. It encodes CASSLALTTETQYF.

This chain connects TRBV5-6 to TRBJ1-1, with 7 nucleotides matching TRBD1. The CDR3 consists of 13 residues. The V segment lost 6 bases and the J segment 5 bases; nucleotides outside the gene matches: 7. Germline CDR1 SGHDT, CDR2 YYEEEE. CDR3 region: CASITQGFTEAFF. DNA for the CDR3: TGTGCCAGCATCACACAGGGGTTTACTGAAGCTTTCTTT.

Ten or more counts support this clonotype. Written as DNA, the CDR3 is TGTGCCAGCAGTGGAAGACAGCAGCAAGAGACCCAGTACTTC. Translating gives CASSGRQQQETQYF. The gene calls are TRBV2 and TRBJ2-5, with a tentative D call TRBD1 (5 bases). This CDR3 comprises 14 residues. CDR1 is SNHLY, CDR2 FYNNEI, per germline. V lost 4 bases to trimming and J lost 2 bases, with 11 bases between them.

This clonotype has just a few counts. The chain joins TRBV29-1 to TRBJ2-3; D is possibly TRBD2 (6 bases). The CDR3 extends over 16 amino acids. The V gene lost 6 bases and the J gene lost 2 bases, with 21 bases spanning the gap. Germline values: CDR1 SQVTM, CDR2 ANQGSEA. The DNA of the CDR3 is TGCAGCGTCTGCCTCGGGGGAGGTGCCTACACAGATACGCAGTATTTT. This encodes CSVCLGGGAYTDTQYF.

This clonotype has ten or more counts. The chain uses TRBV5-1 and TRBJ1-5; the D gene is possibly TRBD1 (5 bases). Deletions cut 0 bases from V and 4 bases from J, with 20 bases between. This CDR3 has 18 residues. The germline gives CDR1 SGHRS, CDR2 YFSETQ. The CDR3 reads CASSLAPSDSFVNQPQHF. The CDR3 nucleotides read TGCGCCAGCAGCTTGGCCCCCTCTGACAGTTTTGTGAATCAGCCCCAGCATTTT.

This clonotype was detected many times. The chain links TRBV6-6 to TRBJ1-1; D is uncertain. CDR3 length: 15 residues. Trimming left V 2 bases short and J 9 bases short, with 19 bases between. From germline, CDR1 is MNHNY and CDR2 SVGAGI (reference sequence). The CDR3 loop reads CASSYAERLSVQAFF. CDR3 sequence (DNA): TGTGCCAGCAGTTACGCAGAGAGATTATCGGTTCAAGCTTTCTTT.

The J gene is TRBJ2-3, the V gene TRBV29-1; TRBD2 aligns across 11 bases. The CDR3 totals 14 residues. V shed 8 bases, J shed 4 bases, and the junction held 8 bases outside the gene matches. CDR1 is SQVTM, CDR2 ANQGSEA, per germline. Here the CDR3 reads CSTTSGSGSDTQYF. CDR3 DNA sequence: TGCAGCACTACTAGCGGGAGTGGGTCAGATACGCAGTATTTT.

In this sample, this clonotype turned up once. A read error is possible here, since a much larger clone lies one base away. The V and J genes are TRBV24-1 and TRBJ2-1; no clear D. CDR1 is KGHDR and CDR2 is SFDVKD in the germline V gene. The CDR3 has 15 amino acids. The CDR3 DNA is TGTGCCGCCAGTGACCATTCCCCGATAGGGAATGAGCAGTTCTTC. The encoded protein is CAASDHSPIGNEQFF.

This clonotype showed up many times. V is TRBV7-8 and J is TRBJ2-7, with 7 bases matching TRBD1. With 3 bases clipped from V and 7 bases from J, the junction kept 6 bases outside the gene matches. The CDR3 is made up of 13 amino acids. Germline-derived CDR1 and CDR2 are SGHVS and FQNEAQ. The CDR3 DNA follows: TGTGCCAGCAGCTTCGGACAGGTTCTGGAGCAGTACTTC. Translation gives CASSFGQVLEQYF. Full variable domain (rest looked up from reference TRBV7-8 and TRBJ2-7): GAGVSQSPRYKVAKRGQDVALRCDPISGHVSLFWYQQALGQGPEFLTYFQNEAQLDKSGLPSDRFFAERPEGSVSTLKIQRTQQEDSAVYLCASSFGQVLEQYFGPGTRLTVT.

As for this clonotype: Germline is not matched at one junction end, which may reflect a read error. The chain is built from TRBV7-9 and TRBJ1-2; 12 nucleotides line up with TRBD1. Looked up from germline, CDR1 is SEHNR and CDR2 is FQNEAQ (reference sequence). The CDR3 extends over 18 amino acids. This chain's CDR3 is CVSSRNPGQGAMNYGYTF. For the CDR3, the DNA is TGTGTCAGCAGCCGGAATCCGGGACAGGGGGCCATGAACTATGGCTACACCTTC. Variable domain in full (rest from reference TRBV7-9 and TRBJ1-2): DTGVSQNPRHKITKRGQNVTFRCDPISEHNRLYWYRQTLGQGPEFLTYFQNEAQLEKSRLLSDRFSAERPKGSFSTLEIQRTEQGDSAMYLCVSSRNPGQGAMNYGYTFGSGTRLTVV.